In its sample, the clone carrying this T cell receptor beta chain was seen once. Antigen specificity is unknown. Trimming removed 4 bases from V and 3 bases from J; junction bases left unmatched: 3. Per germline, CDR1 MNHEY and CDR2 SVGAGI. This CDR3 has 14 residues. This entry is derived from a study of siplizumab effects on memory and regulatory T cells. Study-wide results and caveats: Most proliferating CD4+ or CD8+ clones, roughly 75-97%, had no naive or memory assignment.

Produced via immunoSEQ multiplex PCR; TCRdb's table is partial and in-frame only. The profile shows around 83,000 clones, 80% to 90% of them singletons. The material sequenced was CD4+ T cells sorted from blood. The TCR was taken from a human donor in good health. The chain is built from TRBV6-5 and TRBJ1-5; 7 bases are shared with TRBD1. CDR3 sequence: CASSWQGVNQPQHF. Written as DNA, the CDR3 is TGTGCCAGCAGTTGGCAGGGGGTCAATCAGCCCCAGCATTTT.